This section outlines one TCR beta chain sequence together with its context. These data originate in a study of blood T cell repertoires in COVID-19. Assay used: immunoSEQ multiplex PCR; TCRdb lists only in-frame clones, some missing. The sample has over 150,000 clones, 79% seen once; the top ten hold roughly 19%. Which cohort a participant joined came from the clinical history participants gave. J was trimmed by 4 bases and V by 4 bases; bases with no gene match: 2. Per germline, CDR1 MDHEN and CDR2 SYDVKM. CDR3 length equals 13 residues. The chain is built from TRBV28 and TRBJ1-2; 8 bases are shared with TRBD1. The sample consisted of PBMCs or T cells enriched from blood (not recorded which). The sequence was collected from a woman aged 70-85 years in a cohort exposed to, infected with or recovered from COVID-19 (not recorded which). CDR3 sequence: CASSWDRLYGYTF. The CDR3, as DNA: TGTGCCAGCAGTTGGGACAGGCTCTATGGCTACACCTTC.